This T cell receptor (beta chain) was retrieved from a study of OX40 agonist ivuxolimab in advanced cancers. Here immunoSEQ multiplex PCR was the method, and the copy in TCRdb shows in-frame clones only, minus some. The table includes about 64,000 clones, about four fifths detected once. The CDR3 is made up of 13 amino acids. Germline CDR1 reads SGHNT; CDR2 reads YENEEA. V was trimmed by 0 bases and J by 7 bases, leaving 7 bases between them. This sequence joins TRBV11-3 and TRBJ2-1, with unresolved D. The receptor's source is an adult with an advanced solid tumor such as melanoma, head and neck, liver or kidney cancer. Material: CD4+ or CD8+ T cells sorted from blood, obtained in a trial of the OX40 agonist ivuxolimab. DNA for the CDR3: TGTGCCAGCAGCTTAGAGGCCGGGAATGAGCAGTTCTTC. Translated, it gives CASSLEAGNEQFF.